This T cell receptor (beta chain) comes out of a study of T cell responses to AZD1222 COVID-19 vaccine. J was trimmed by 2 bases and V by 1 base; bases with no gene match: 5. Per the germline V gene, CDR1 is SQVTM and CDR2 is ANQGSEA. The CDR3 runs to 14 residues. Assay: immunoSEQ multiplex PCR; the TCRdb copy retains only in-frame clones and omits some. Here the sample spans about 140,000 clones, about 91% being singletons. The study's findings and limits: Reportedly, close to half of spike-specific TCRs are directed against unmutated variant regions. There were vaccine-associated CD4 TCRs across spike, dominant at 160-218 and 743-854. Only a handful of individuals given AZD1222 were seropositive at baseline.

As regards this clone: Its target is not known.

Second-dose schedules of about 4 or about 12 weeks were combined. The origin of this receptor is an adult who received the AZD1222 COVID-19 vaccine. Sample: peripheral blood, taken 28 days after the second AZD1222 dose. The V gene is TRBV29-1, the J gene TRBJ2-7, with 7 bases fitting TRBD2. The CDR3 DNA reads TGCAGCGTTGAAGGTCGGGAGGTCCCCTACGAGCAGTACTTC. Amino acid sequence: CSVEGREVPYEQYF.